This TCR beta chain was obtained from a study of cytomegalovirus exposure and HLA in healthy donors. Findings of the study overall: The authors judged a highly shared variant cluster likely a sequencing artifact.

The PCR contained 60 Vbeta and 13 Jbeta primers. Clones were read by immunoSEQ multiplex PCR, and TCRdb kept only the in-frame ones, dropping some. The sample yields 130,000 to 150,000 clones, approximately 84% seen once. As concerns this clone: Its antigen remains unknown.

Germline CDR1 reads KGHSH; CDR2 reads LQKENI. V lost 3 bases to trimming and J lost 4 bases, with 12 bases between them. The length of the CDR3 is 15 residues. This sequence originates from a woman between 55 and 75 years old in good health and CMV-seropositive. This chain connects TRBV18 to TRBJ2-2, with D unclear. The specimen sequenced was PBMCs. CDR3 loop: CASSPESRITGELFF. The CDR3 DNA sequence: TGTGCCAGCTCACCGGAGAGCAGAATCACCGGGGAGCTGTTTTTT. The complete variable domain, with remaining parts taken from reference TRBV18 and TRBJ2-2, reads NAGVMQNPRHLVRRRGQEARLRCSPMKGHSHVYWYRQLPEEGLKFMVYLQKENIIDESGMPKERFSAEFPKEGPSILRIQQVVRGDSAAYFCASSPESRITGELFFGEGSRLTVL.